The 27 T cell receptor beta chains below come from one sample, sequenced in a study of T cells of healthy individuals. TCRdb redid the calling of the 5' RACE reads with MiXCR, one entry per CDR3 protein. The profile shows around 98,000 distinct CDR3 sequences, roughly 18% of them singletons. All receptors derive from a human donor in good health.

This clonotype was recorded a few times. The chain combines TRBV15 with TRBJ2-7, with D perhaps matching TRBD1 (6 bases). The CDR3 runs 14 residues. V lost 4 bases and J 0 bases, leaving 10 bases between the germline ends. The germline V gene has CDR1 LNHNV and CDR2 YYDKDF (reference sequence). The CDR3 DNA reads as TGTGCCACCAGCACAGGGGTACCCTCCTACGAGCAGTACTTC. Translation: CATSTGVPSYEQYF.

Many counts were recorded for this clonotype. The rearrangement uses TRBV5-8 and TRBJ1-4; the D is unclear. The CDR3 spans 15 residues. Germline lookup yields CDR1 SGHTS and CDR2 YDEGEE. V was cut by 1 base and J by 8 bases, with 15 bases left in between. In DNA, the CDR3 is TGTGCCAGCAGCTTGCTAAGGGCTAGAGCGGAAAAACTGTTTTTT. Encoded protein: CASSLLRARAEKLFF.

The chain joins TRBV11-1 to TRBJ2-3; TRBD1 matches 12 bases. Germline assignment: CDR1 SGHAT and CDR2 FQDESV (reference sequence). V was pared by 4 bases and J by 7 bases, with 6 bases of the junction left unmatched. This CDR3 comprises 15 residues. CDR3: CASSSSRDRGHTQYF. CDR3 sequence (DNA): TGTGCCAGCAGCTCGTCCCGGGACAGGGGGCATACGCAGTATTTT. Full variable domain (remainder filled in from reference TRBV11-1 and TRBJ2-3): EAEVAQSPRYKITEKSQAVAFWCDPISGHATLYWYRQILGQGPELLVQFQDESVVDDSQLPKDRFSAERLKGVDSTLKIQPAELGDSAMYLCASSSSRDRGHTQYFGPGTRLTVL.

Only a few counts were recorded for this clonotype. J is TRBJ1-1 and V is TRBV29-1; D is undetermined. The germline V gene has CDR1 SQVTM and CDR2 ANQGSEA. V was clipped by 7 bases and J by 7 bases, with 13 bases between them. CDR3 size: 11 residues. The CDR3 nucleotides read TGCAGCGGCGAATTTGGGTTTGAAGCTTTCTTT. It specifies CSGEFGFEAFF.

This clonotype came up a few times. The chain has TRBV4-3 and TRBJ2-1, with TRBD2 matching 9 bases. Germline loops: CDR1 LGHNA, CDR2 YSLEER. Trimming at V came to 8 bases and at J to 1 base, leaving 6 bases not matched to a gene. The CDR3 extends over 15 amino acids. The CDR3 reads CASSSSGVSYNEQFF. The CDR3 coding sequence is TGCGCCAGCTCGTCTAGCGGGGTATCCTACAATGAGCAGTTCTTC.

The rearrangement uses TRBV4-2 and TRBJ1-2; 8 nucleotides align to TRBD1. The germline CDR1 and CDR2 sequences are LGHNA and YNFKEQ. The CDR3 contains 16 residues. V was pared by 0 bases and J by 5 bases, with 8 bases of the junction left unmatched. DNA of the CDR3: TGTGCCAGCAGCCAAGATTACGGGACAGGAAATTATGGCTACACCTTC. Protein sequence: CASSQDYGTGNYGYTF.

The V call is TRBV6-2 or TRBV6-3, the J call TRBJ2-5; 7 nucleotides line up with TRBD2. The CDR3 extends over 16 amino acids. The V gene's germline CDR1 is MNHEY and CDR2 SVGEGT. The trim removed 0 bases at V and 0 bases at J, leaving 4 bases unmatched. The CDR3 DNA sequence: TGTGCCAGCAGTTACTCCCCCCGGGGGGACCAAGAGACCCAGTACTTC. It yields the protein CASSYSPRGDQETQYF.

This clonotype was counted between two and nine times. This chain uses TRBV28 with TRBJ2-1; D remains unclear. Trimming took off 2 bases at V and 8 bases at J, with 7 bases between the two ends. CDR1 and CDR2 (germline): MDHEN, SYDVKM. The CDR3 covers 12 residues. The CDR3 loop reads CASSLLLDEQFF. The CDR3 DNA reads as TGTGCCAGCAGTTTACTTTTGGATGAGCAGTTCTTC.

V and J are TRBV28 and TRBJ2-5; 11 nucleotides line up with TRBD2. From germline, CDR1 is MDHEN and CDR2 SYDVKM. Trimming at V came to 3 bases and at J to 4 bases, leaving 10 bases not matched to a gene. The CDR3 length is 17 residues. The CDR3, as DNA: TGTGCCAGCAGTTTGGGACGGACTAGCGGGCGTAGAGAGACCCAGTACTTC. It yields the protein CASSLGRTSGRRETQYF.

This clonotype came up many times. The rearrangement uses TRBV7-3 and TRBJ1-2; the D is unclear. This CDR3 has 12 residues. CDR1 and CDR2 from the germline V gene are SGHTA and FQGTGA. V was shortened by 2 bases and J by 4 bases, with 5 bases between the two germline ends. The DNA for the CDR3 is TGTGCCAGCAGCTTATCTGGCTATGGCTACACCTTC. It translates to CASSLSGYGYTF.

This chain connects TRBV24-1 to TRBJ1-1; D call uncertain. The ends were cut back, 4 bases at V and 1 base at J, with 6 bases in the middle. In germline, CDR1 is KGHDR, CDR2 SFDVKD. CDR3 length: 13 amino acids. DNA of the CDR3: TGTGCCACCAGTGAAGCCTGGAACACTGAAGCTTTCTTT. Its protein is CATSEAWNTEAFF.

Ten or more counts support this clonotype. The V call is TRBV3-1, the J call TRBJ2-1, with TRBD2 as a possible D gene (5 bases). CDR1 LGHDT and CDR2 YNNKEL come from the germline V gene (reference sequence). There are 12 residues in the CDR3. The V end lost 6 bases, the J end lost 7 bases, and 10 bases lay between the germline ends. The chain's CDR3 is CASSRTGNEQFF. CDR3 sequence (DNA): TGTGCCAGCAGTCGGACTGGTAATGAGCAGTTCTTC.

The chain has TRBV6-1 and TRBJ1-5; 8 bases line up with TRBD1. The CDR3 consists of 16 residues. J gave up 5 bases and V 4 bases, and 10 bases lay outside the gene matches. The germline gives CDR1 MNHNS, CDR2 SASEGT. This CDR3 reads CASSATDRGGDQPQHF. DNA for the CDR3: TGTGCCAGCAGTGCAACCGACAGGGGAGGGGATCAGCCCCAGCATTTT.

This clonotype was observed a handful of times. The V call is TRBV6-5, the J call TRBJ2-7, with D perhaps TRBD2 (6 bases). V lost 4 bases to trimming and J lost 0 bases, with 16 bases between them. CDR1 is MNHEY and CDR2 is SVGAGI in the germline V gene. The CDR3 is 16 amino acids. CDR3 residues: CASSSRLGLSSYEQYF. In nucleotides, the CDR3 is TGTGCCAGCAGTTCCCGACTGGGACTGAGCTCCTACGAGCAGTACTTC.

The chain carries TRBV4-3 and TRBJ2-3; 12 bases align to TRBD2. The CDR3 loop spans 20 amino acids. J gave up 5 bases and V 0 bases, and 15 bases lay outside the gene matches. The germline V gene encodes CDR1 LGHNA and CDR2 YSLEER. CDR3 protein: CASSQDFWASGGARIDTQYF. The CDR3 coding sequence is TGCGCCAGCAGCCAAGATTTTTGGGCTAGCGGGGGGGCAAGGATAGATACGCAGTATTTT.

The chain employs TRBV10-3 and TRBJ2-5; no reliable D call. The CDR3 is 13 amino acids. The germline V and J ends were trimmed by 6 bases and 4 bases, with 12 bases remaining between them. The germline V gene has CDR1 ENHRY and CDR2 SYGVKD. In DNA, the CDR3 is TGTGCCATCAGCGACCTCTCGGGAGAGACCCAGTACTTC. Its translation: CAISDLSGETQYF.

The V call is TRBV15, the J call TRBJ1-5, with D maybe TRBD1 (5 bases). Germline values: CDR1 LNHNV, CDR2 YYDKDF (reference sequence). V dropped 7 bases and J dropped 1 base, with 8 bases sitting between them. This CDR3 comprises 13 residues. CDR3 nucleotides: TGTGCCACCACCGGGGCCAGCAATCAGCCCCAGCATTTT. As protein: CATTGASNQPQHF.

This clonotype was picked up a small number of times. The V call is TRBV7-9, the J call TRBJ2-7; 8 positions agree with TRBD1. Germline V gives CDR1 SEHNR, CDR2 FQNEAQ (reference sequence). CDR3 length equals 13 residues. V lost 5 bases, J lost 5 bases, and 5 bases stayed unmatched. As DNA, the CDR3 is TGTGCCAGCAGCACTGGACAGGGTAACGAGCAGTACTTC. Translation: CASSTGQGNEQYF.

This clonotype was found many times. This rearrangement joins TRBV21-1 to TRBJ1-1. TRBV21-1 is a recognized pseudogene. CDR3 size: 15 residues. In nucleotides, the CDR3 is TGTGCCAGCAGCAAAGTCATTCCGGGAGGGACTGAAGCTTTCTTT. Its translation is CASSKVIPGGTEAFF.

This clonotype was picked up a small number of times. This sequence joins TRBV20-1 and TRBJ2-5; 7 nucleotides agree with TRBD1. The CDR3 runs 11 residues. Trimming took 4 bases from V and 9 from J; bases not matched to a gene: 5. CDR1 and CDR2 from the germline V gene are DFQATT and SNEGSKA (reference sequence). The CDR3 sequence is CSATTGESQYF. In DNA form, the CDR3 reads TGCAGTGCTACAACAGGGGAGTCCCAGTACTTC.

The V call is TRBV20-1, the J call TRBJ1-5; TRBD1 is a possible D gene (5 bases). The length of the CDR3 is 18 residues. V was trimmed by 1 base and J by 7 bases, leaving 26 bases between them. Germline-derived CDR1 and CDR2 are DFQATT and SNEGSKA (reference sequence). The CDR3 DNA reads TGCAGTGCTAGAGTCGGTCGCGGGACCTTTCCGTTGAGGCAGCCCCAGCATTTT. It specifies CSARVGRGTFPLRQPQHF.

In its sample, this clonotype ranks as medium-sized. The chain joins TRBV29-1 to TRBJ1-3; weak D call: TRBD1 (6 bases). V lost 3 bases to trimming and J lost 4 bases, with 13 bases between them. This CDR3 comprises 14 residues. CDR1 is SQVTM and CDR2 is ANQGSEA in the germline V gene. The CDR3 nucleotides are TGCAGCGTTGACGACGGGACAATCGGAAACACCATATATTTT. Amino acids: CSVDDGTIGNTIYF.

The gene calls are TRBV2 and TRBJ1-2, with 8 bases lining up with TRBD1. CDR3 size: 13 residues. Germline V gives CDR1 SNHLY, CDR2 FYNNEI. With V trimmed by 9 bases and J by 4 bases, 7 bases remained unmatched. The CDR3 DNA reads as TGTGCCAGGGAGACAGGGACAGGCTATGGCTACACCTTC. Its translation is CARETGTGYGYTF.

The chain joins TRBV20-1 to TRBJ1-5; D ambiguous. The ends were cut back, 0 bases at V and 1 base at J, with 10 bases in the middle. CDR1 and CDR2 from the germline V gene are DFQATT and SNEGSKA (reference sequence). The CDR3 is 15 residues long. The CDR3 DNA reads as TGCAGTGCTAGAGATCCGGTGGGGAGCAATCAGCCCCAGCATTTT. Amino acid sequence: CSARDPVGSNQPQHF.

The chain has TRBV6-6 and TRBJ2-5, with a possible D match to TRBD2 (6 bases). CDR3 length equals 13 residues. Germline V lookup: CDR1 MNHNY, CDR2 SVGAGI (reference sequence). V was shortened by 10 bases and J by 5 bases, with 17 bases between the two germline ends. In DNA form, the CDR3 reads TGTGCCACATCGTTACTAGCAATGGAGACCCAGTACTTC. It codes for CATSLLAMETQYF.

The V gene is TRBV7-9, the J gene TRBJ2-7; 7 bases match TRBD2. The junction had 14 bases not matched to a gene; V was cut back by 5 bases and J by 1 base. Germline CDR1 SEHNR, CDR2 FQNEAQ (reference sequence). The CDR3 length is 17 residues. The CDR3 DNA sequence: TGTGCCAGCAGCCACACCGGGGAGGGGCTTAGATCCTACGAGCAGTACTTC. This encodes CASSHTGEGLRSYEQYF.

This rearrangement joins TRBV20-1 to TRBJ1-5, with D hard to call. The V end was cut by 3 bases, the J end by 3 bases, with 6 bases between. Germline V gene lookup returns CDR1 DFQATT and CDR2 SNEGSKA (reference sequence). CDR3 size: 12 residues. The CDR3 sequence: CSASGYNQPQHF. The CDR3 DNA reads TGCAGTGCTAGCGGGTACAATCAGCCCCAGCATTTT.